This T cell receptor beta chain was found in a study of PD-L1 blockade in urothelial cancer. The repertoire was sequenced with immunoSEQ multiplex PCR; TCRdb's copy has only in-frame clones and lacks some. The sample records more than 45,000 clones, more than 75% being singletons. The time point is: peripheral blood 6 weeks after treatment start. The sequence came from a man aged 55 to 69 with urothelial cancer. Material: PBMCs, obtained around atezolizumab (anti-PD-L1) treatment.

The CDR3 DNA reads TGCGCCCACAGCAGGGCCCCCTTAAACTCAGCCTCAACTAATGAAAAACTGTTTTTT. It translates to CAHSRAPLNSASTNEKLFF. This chain uses TRBV4-1 with TRBJ1-4; possible D gene TRBD1, 5 bases. Germline V gives CDR1 MGHRA, CDR2 YSYEKL. The V and J ends lost 11 bases and 0 bases respectively, with 28 bases between them. This CDR3 is 19 amino acids long.